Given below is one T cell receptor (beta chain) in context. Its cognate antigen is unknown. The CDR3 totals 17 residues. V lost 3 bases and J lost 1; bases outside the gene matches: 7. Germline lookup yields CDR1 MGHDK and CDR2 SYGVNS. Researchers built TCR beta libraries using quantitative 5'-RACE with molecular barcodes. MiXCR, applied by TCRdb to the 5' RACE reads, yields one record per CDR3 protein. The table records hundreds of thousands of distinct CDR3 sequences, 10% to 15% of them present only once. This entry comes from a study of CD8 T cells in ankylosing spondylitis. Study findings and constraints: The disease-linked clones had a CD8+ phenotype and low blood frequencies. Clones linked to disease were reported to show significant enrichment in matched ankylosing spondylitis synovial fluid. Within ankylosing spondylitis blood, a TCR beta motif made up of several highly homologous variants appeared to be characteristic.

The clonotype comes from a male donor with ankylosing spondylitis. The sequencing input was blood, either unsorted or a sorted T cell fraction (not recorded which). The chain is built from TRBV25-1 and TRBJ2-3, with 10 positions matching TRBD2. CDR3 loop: CASSDRTSGFRTDTQYF. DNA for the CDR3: TGTGCCAGCAGTGACCGGACTAGCGGTTTTCGCACAGATACGCAGTATTTT.